The present entry profiles one TCR beta chain with its context. Its antigen is unknown. The CDR3 has 17 residues. V shed 1 base and J 3 bases; nucleotides not matched to a gene: 7. Germline V gene sequence: CDR1 SGHVS, CDR2 FNYEAQ. The data derive from a study of cytomegalovirus exposure and HLA in healthy donors. Unrecorded immune exposure was likely among donors, who were nominally healthy when sampled. The study, taken as a whole, reports: Several top significant clusters appeared, in a later analysis, to be linked to common viral pathogens.

Primers included in the PCR were 60 Vbeta and 13 Jbeta primers. This table comes from immunoSEQ multiplex PCR, and its TCRdb copy is limited to in-frame clones, with some not included. The sample records roughly 220,000 clones, under 80% being singletons. The clonotype comes from a woman aged 25 to 39 in good health and CMV-seronegative. The sequenced material came from PBMCs. The genes are TRBV7-6 and TRBJ2-1; 9 positions match TRBD2. This chain's CDR3 is CASSLGSSGTHYNEQFF. CDR3 nucleotides: TGTGCCAGCAGCTTAGGTTCTAGCGGGACGCACTACAATGAGCAGTTCTTC.